Shown below are 22 T cell receptor beta chains from a single sample sequenced in a study of naive and memory T cell subsets. The beta constant-region primer was an equimolar mix of two oligonucleotides covering TRBC1 and TRBC2. Nested alpha and beta constant-region primers with the SP2 primer drove four PCR rounds on ligated cDNA. TCRdb reprocessed the UMI-ligation and nested PCR reads with MiXCR, giving one entry per CDR3 protein. The sample yields some 110,000 distinct CDR3 sequences, 36% seen once. Sequences were obtained from central memory CD4+ T cells from blood. These receptors all stem from a human donor in good health.

This sequence joins TRBV11-2 and TRBJ2-2, with D possibly TRBD1 on 5 matching bases. The CDR3 totals 15 residues. Germline V CDR1 and CDR2: SGHAT, FQNNGV. Trimming took 2 bases from V and 5 from J, leaving 12 bases between them. The CDR3 here is CASSLPGPSTGELFF. The CDR3 DNA follows: TGTGCCAGCAGCTTACCAGGGCCGAGTACCGGGGAGCTGTTTTTT.

This clonotype was counted a few times. The chain links TRBV9 to TRBJ2-3; 10 bases are shared with TRBD1. Germline V gene data show CDR1 as SGDLS and CDR2 as YYNGEE. CDR3 length: 15 amino acids. V was pared by 6 bases and J by 8 bases, with 12 bases of the junction left unmatched. The CDR3 here is CASTRDGTGVITQYF. The CDR3 region has the DNA TGTGCCAGCACTAGAGATGGGACAGGGGTAATTACGCAGTATTTT.

This rearrangement joins TRBV6-6 to TRBJ2-6; D possibly corresponds to TRBD1 (5 bases). This CDR3 is built from 20 residues. V gave up 2 bases and J gave up 0 bases, with 20 bases separating them. CDR1 is MNHNY and CDR2 is SVGAGI in the germline V gene (reference sequence). The CDR3 DNA reads TGTGCCAGCAGTTACCCCGAGAGACAGTTAGTAGACTCTGGGGCCAACGTCCTGACTTTC. Protein sequence: CASSYPERQLVDSGANVLTF.

This clonotype showed up just a few times. This chain joins TRBV6-2 or TRBV6-3 and TRBJ2-1; 9 nucleotides match TRBD2. The CDR3 totals 17 residues. With V trimmed by 5 bases and J by 6 bases, 14 bases remained unmatched. Germline V gene data show CDR1 as MNHEY and CDR2 as SVGEGT. CDR3 sequence (DNA): TGTGCCAGCAGTCCCTCGGCCCTAGCGGGAAGACTCAATGAGCAGTTCTTC. It encodes CASSPSALAGRLNEQFF.

This clonotype was seen a handful of times. The chain joins TRBV19 to TRBJ2-2; tentatively, D is TRBD1 (5 bases). This CDR3 comprises 15 residues. V shed 4 bases and J shed 2 bases, with 11 bases lying between them. CDR1 and CDR2 from the germline V gene are LNHDA and SQIVND (reference sequence). The CDR3 is CASSNRQGNTGELFF. The CDR3 region has the DNA TGTGCCAGTAGTAATCGGCAGGGCAACACCGGGGAGCTGTTTTTT.

This clonotype was counted only a few times. This chain uses TRBV27 with TRBJ2-3, with a possible D match to TRBD1 (5 bases). Germline CDR1 is MNHEY and CDR2 is SMNVEV (reference sequence). This CDR3 has 15 residues. Deletions cut 8 bases from V and 4 bases from J, with 19 bases between. In DNA, the CDR3 is TGTGCCAGCGGTCTAGGGCAGGGCGGATCAGATACGCAGTATTTT. Translation: CASGLGQGGSDTQYF.

The rearrangement uses TRBV7-3 and TRBJ2-3; 10 bases match TRBD1. The V gene end was trimmed by 5 bases and the J gene end by 6 bases; junction bases not matched to a gene: 8. Per the germline V gene, CDR1 is SGHTA and CDR2 is FQGTGA. This CDR3 comprises 15 residues. The CDR3 reads CASSPEGQGWDTQYF. The CDR3 DNA reads as TGTGCCAGCAGCCCGGAGGGACAGGGGTGGGATACGCAGTATTTT.

This rearrangement joins TRBV12-5 to TRBJ2-1, with D possibly TRBD1 on 5 matching bases. The CDR3 runs 16 residues. The V end was cut by 5 bases, the J end by 4 bases, with 18 bases between. Germline V gene lookup returns CDR1 LGHNT and CDR2 FRNRAP. CDR3 DNA: TGTGCTAGTGGTCTCACCCAGGGTGGTTTTTACAATGAGCAGTTCTTC. Its protein is CASGLTQGGFYNEQFF.

In its sample, this clonotype was seen a few times. The genes are TRBV6-2 or TRBV6-3 and TRBJ2-1, with TRBD2 matching over 8 bases. Germline V lookup: CDR1 MNHEY, CDR2 SVGEGT. With 6 bases clipped from V and 7 bases from J, the junction kept 5 bases outside the gene matches. The CDR3 is made up of 13 amino acids. CDR3 region: CASRAGASNEQFF. CDR3 coding DNA: TGTGCCAGCAGAGCGGGAGCTAGTAATGAGCAGTTCTTC.

The chain employs TRBV7-2 and TRBJ2-1; D is unclear. The V end was cut by 1 base, the J end by 0 bases, with 4 bases between. CDR1 and CDR2 from the germline V gene are SGHTA and FQGNSA. The CDR3 length is 14 residues. CDR3: CASSLDYSYNEQFF. The CDR3 DNA reads as TGTGCCAGCAGCTTAGACTACTCCTACAATGAGCAGTTCTTC.

V gene TRBV12-3 or TRBV12-4 combines with J gene TRBJ2-2; TRBD1 matches at 9 bases. CDR3 size: 16 residues. Trimming took 10 bases from V and 1 from J; bases not matched to a gene: 10. For the CDR3, the DNA is TGTGCCACACGGAAGACGGGACAGGGGAACACCGGGGAGCTGTTTTTT. It translates to CATRKTGQGNTGELFF.

V gene TRBV28 combines with J gene TRBJ2-7; D might be TRBD1 or TRBD2, each matching 5 bases. The CDR3 contains 11 residues. Germline V CDR1 and CDR2: MDHEN, SYDVKM. CDR3: CASSSPGHTSV. CDR3 sequence (DNA): TGTGCCAGCAGTTCTCCGGGGCATACATCAGTC.

There are many counts of this clonotype. The J gene is TRBJ2-3, the V gene TRBV12-3 or TRBV12-4; 9 bases map to TRBD2. With V trimmed by 8 bases and J by 4 bases, 7 bases remained unmatched. The CDR3 is 14 residues long. The DNA of the CDR3 is TGTGCCAGCTACATTAGCGGGAGCGCAGATACGCAGTATTTT. Encoded protein: CASYISGSADTQYF.

This clonotype has only a few counts. The rearrangement uses TRBV20-1 and TRBJ1-5, with 7 bases aligning to TRBD1. Germline loops: CDR1 DFQATT, CDR2 SNEGSKA (reference sequence). Losses at the gene ends were 1 base for V and 6 bases for J; bases not matched to a gene: 3. The CDR3 has 13 amino acids. The CDR3: CSARAGGGQPQHF. The CDR3 coding sequence is TGCAGTGCTAGAGCAGGGGGAGGTCAGCCCCAGCATTTT.

J is TRBJ2-2 and V is TRBV9; D gene uncertain. Trimming removed 2 bases from V and 0 bases from J, with 11 bases in between. This CDR3 is 16 amino acids long. Germline CDR1 SGDLS, CDR2 YYNGEE. The CDR3 loop reads CASSVLDGPNTGELFF. CDR3 nucleotide sequence: TGTGCCAGCAGCGTGCTGGACGGACCGAACACCGGGGAGCTGTTTTTT.

The table lists this clonotype with a few counts. This rearrangement joins TRBV28 to TRBJ2-3; 11 nucleotides match TRBD2. Germline V gene sequence: CDR1 MDHEN, CDR2 SYDVKM. Trimming removed 4 bases from V and 6 bases from J; junction bases left unmatched: 9. CDR3 length: 16 residues. The CDR3 DNA reads as TGTGCCAGCAGTTCCCTGAGATTAGCGGGAGGGGATACGCAGTATTTT. Translated: CASSSLRLAGGDTQYF.

There are a few counts of this clonotype. The rearrangement uses TRBV28 and TRBJ2-7; D could derive from TRBD1 or TRBD2 (5 bases each). The CDR3 is 13 residues long. From germline, CDR1 is MDHEN and CDR2 SYDVKM. V lost 3 bases, J lost 7 bases, and 13 bases lay in between. In nucleotides, the CDR3 is TGTGCCAGCAGTTTTCTCTGGGGCGGGGAGCAGTACTTC. Residues: CASSFLWGGEQYF.

This chain connects TRBV20-1 to TRBJ2-4; D remains ambiguous. The V gene lost 5 bases and the J gene lost 0 bases, with 8 bases spanning the gap. CDR3 length: 13 amino acids. Germline values: CDR1 DFQATT, CDR2 SNEGSKA (reference sequence). Here the CDR3 reads CSALRLAKNIQYF. The CDR3 DNA reads as TGCAGTGCTCTCAGATTAGCCAAAAACATTCAGTACTTC.

This clonotype has at least ten counts. V gene TRBV25-1 combines with J gene TRBJ2-3, with 13 nucleotides matching TRBD2. Germline V CDR1 and CDR2: MGHDK, SYGVNS. CDR3 length equals 17 residues. V lost 1 base to trimming and J lost 6 bases; unmatched junction nucleotides: 7. The CDR3 spells CASSESRTSGRGDTQYF. The CDR3 DNA is TGTGCCAGCAGTGAATCCCGGACTAGCGGGAGAGGGGATACGCAGTATTTT.

The chain uses TRBV20-1 and TRBJ2-7; the match to TRBD1 covers 9 bases. Germline V gene sequence: CDR1 DFQATT, CDR2 SNEGSKA (reference sequence). The CDR3 has 13 residues. J was trimmed by 3 bases and V by 1 base; bases with no gene match: 1. CDR3 amino acids: CSARGDRVYEQYF. The CDR3 coding sequence is TGCAGTGCTAGAGGGGACAGGGTCTACGAGCAGTACTTC.

This clonotype has a handful of counts. This sequence joins TRBV9 and TRBJ2-3; TRBD2 matches 7 bases. Germline V gives CDR1 SGDLS, CDR2 YYNGEE. The junction had 4 bases not matched to a gene; V was cut back by 0 bases and J by 0 bases. This CDR3 region has 16 residues. The CDR3 loop is CASSVVGSGSTDTQYF. CDR3 bases: TGTGCCAGCAGCGTAGTTGGTAGCGGGAGCACAGATACGCAGTATTTT.

The chain joins TRBV20-1 to TRBJ2-1, with a possible D match to TRBD2 (6 bases). The germline CDR1 and CDR2 sequences are DFQATT and SNEGSKA (reference sequence). V was cut by 8 bases and J by 0 bases, with 17 bases left in between. The CDR3 sequence is 15 residues long. CDR3 nucleotide sequence: TGCAGTCAGGAGGGCGGGATGAACTCCTACAATGAGCAGTTCTTC. Protein product: CSQEGGMNSYNEQFF.